This T cell receptor (beta chain) emerged from a study of monozygotic twins with inflammatory bowel disease. The blood volume drawn from each donor was around 2.5 ml. No T cells were sorted before total RNA was taken from whole blood. UMIs were attached via template switching, each with a 6-nucleotide sample barcode. TCRdb reprocessed the 5' RACE reads, keeping one entry per CDR3 protein, no DNA. The ten most abundant clones cover under 3.5% of a sample with fewer than 200,000 distinct CDR3 sequences. Germline V lookup: CDR1 KGHDR, CDR2 SFDVKD. This CDR3 comprises 17 residues. This receptor was taken from a human donor with ulcerative colitis or Crohn's disease, or a healthy co-twin of an affected twin (not recorded which). V is TRBV24-1 and J is TRBJ2-2; as DNA is missing, the TRBD1 call by TCRdb cannot be tested. Sequencing was done on a sample of blood. The CDR3 is CATSDFVGGLNTGELFF.